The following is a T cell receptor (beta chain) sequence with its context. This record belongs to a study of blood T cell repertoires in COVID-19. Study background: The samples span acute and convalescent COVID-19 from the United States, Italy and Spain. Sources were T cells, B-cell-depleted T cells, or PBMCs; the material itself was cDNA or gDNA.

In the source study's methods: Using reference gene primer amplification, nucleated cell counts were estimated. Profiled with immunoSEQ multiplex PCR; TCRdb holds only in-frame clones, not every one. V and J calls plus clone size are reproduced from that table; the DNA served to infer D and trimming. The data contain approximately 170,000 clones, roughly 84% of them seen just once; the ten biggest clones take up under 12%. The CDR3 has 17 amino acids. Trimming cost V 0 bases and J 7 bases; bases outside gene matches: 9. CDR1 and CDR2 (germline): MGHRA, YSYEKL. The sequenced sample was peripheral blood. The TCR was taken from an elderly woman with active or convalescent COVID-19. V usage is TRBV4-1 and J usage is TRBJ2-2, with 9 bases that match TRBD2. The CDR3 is CASSQESSGKPLGELFF. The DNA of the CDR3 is TGCGCCAGCAGCCAAGAATCTAGCGGGAAGCCCCTCGGGGAGCTGTTTTTT.